These 9 T cell receptor beta chains were sequenced from one sample in a study of shared clonotypes between healthy human individuals. Sequencing was performed with immunoSEQ multiplex PCR; in TCRdb, only in-frame clones are kept and a portion is missing. The sample comprises hundreds of thousands of clones, more than 70% of which are singletons, and about 2% rests with the top ten. The sequencing sample was made of memory CD4+ T cells sorted from blood. The subset is: CD45RA-negative fraction. All receptors come from a woman younger than 45 in good health.

Remarks on this clone: This specimen includes other DNA sequences encoding the same CDR3. The gene calls are TRBV5-1 and TRBJ2-1; tentatively, D is TRBD2 (6 bases). Trimming removed 1 base at V and 4 bases at J, with 12 bases between. CDR3 length: 15 amino acids. CDR1 SGHRS and CDR2 YFSETQ come from the germline V gene. Written as DNA, the CDR3 is TGCGCCAGCAGCTTGAGTAGCGGAGCTTACAATGAGCAGTTCTTC. It codes for CASSLSSGAYNEQFF.

The genes are TRBV30 and TRBJ2-5, with 7 nucleotides matching TRBD2. V lost 3 bases to trimming and J lost 2 bases; unmatched junction nucleotides: 9. This CDR3 spans 15 amino acids. The V gene's germline CDR1 is GTSNPN and CDR2 SVGIG (reference sequence). CDR3 in DNA: TGTGCCTGGAGGCCCCAAACTAGCGATCAAGAGACCCAGTACTTC. Its protein product is CAWRPQTSDQETQYF. Using reference TRBV30 and TRBJ2-5 for the parts outside the CDR3, the full variable domain is SQTIHQWPATLVQPVGSPLSLECTVEGTSNPNLYWYRQAAGRGLQLLFYSVGIGQISSEVPQNLSASRPQDRQFILSSKKLLLSDSGFYLCAWRPQTSDQETQYFGPGTRLLVL.

The genes are TRBV19 and TRBJ2-1, with TRBD1 matching over 11 bases. CDR3 length: 14 residues. Germline-derived CDR1 and CDR2 are LNHDA and SQIVND (reference sequence). Germline trimming cut 4 bases from V and 6 bases from J; bases unmatched to any gene: 2. DNA of the CDR3: TGTGCCAGTAGTAGCGGACAGGGGGCCAATGAGCAGTTCTTC. Its protein product is CASSSGQGANEQFF.

V usage is TRBV28 and J usage is TRBJ1-5, with 8 bases lining up with TRBD1. V lost 6 bases to trimming and J lost 0 bases; unmatched junction nucleotides: 7. Germline values: CDR1 MDHEN, CDR2 SYDVKM. The length of the CDR3 is 16 residues. In DNA, the CDR3 is TGTGCCAGCAGCCTAAGGACAGGGAGTAGCAATCAGCCCCAGCATTTT. It codes for CASSLRTGSSNQPQHF.

The V call is TRBV6-5, the J call TRBJ2-7; D may be TRBD1 or TRBD2 (5 bases each). This CDR3 has 15 residues. V was cut by 7 bases and J by 3 bases, with 19 bases left in between. CDR1 and CDR2 (germline): MNHEY, SVGAGI. Here the CDR3 DNA reads TGTGCCAGCAAAAAGAACCGGGACGCGAACTACGAGCAGTACTTC. Translating gives CASKKNRDANYEQYF.

The chain recombines TRBV5-1 with TRBJ2-7; D remains ambiguous. Per the germline V gene, CDR1 is SGHRS and CDR2 is YFSETQ. Trimming cost V 0 bases and J 2 bases, with 6 bases left between them. The CDR3 spans 13 residues. In nucleotides, the CDR3 is TGCGCCAGCAGCTTGGCACAAACCTACGAGCAGTACTTC. Its translation is CASSLAQTYEQYF.

The gene calls are TRBV10-3 and TRBJ2-3; 9 positions agree with TRBD1. Per the germline V gene, CDR1 is ENHRY and CDR2 is SYGVKD. The CDR3 sequence is 15 residues long. The V segment lost 6 bases and the J segment 4 bases; nucleotides outside the gene matches: 8. The CDR3 reads CAIRGGQGIADTQYF. In DNA form, the CDR3 reads TGTGCCATCAGGGGGGGACAGGGCATAGCAGATACGCAGTATTTT.

V and J are TRBV4-2 and TRBJ2-1, with TRBD2 matching over 8 bases. The CDR3 spans 17 residues. With V trimmed by 1 base and J by 1 base, 6 bases remained unmatched. Per the germline V gene, CDR1 is LGHNA and CDR2 is YNFKEQ. DNA of the CDR3: TGTGCCAGCAGCCAAGGCAGGAGCGGGAGTTCCTACAATGAGCAGTTCTTC. Protein product: CASSQGRSGSSYNEQFF.

With respect to this clone: The same CDR3 can be traced to other DNA sequences in this sample. This chain uses TRBV5-1 with TRBJ2-2, with TRBD2 matching over 13 bases. Looked up from germline, CDR1 is SGHRS and CDR2 is YFSETQ. V lost 5 bases and J lost 0; bases outside the gene matches: 4. This CDR3 comprises 17 residues. CDR3 sequence (DNA): TGCGCCAGCAGATGGACTAGCGGGAGCCCGAACACCGGGGAGCTGTTTTTT. Translation: CASRWTSGSPNTGELFF.